This record covers a single T cell receptor (beta chain). Its antigen is unidentified. This sample stems from a study of PD-1 blockade in classical Hodgkin lymphoma. Study context: Nivolumab was administered to patients intravenously at 3 mg/kg every 2 weeks.

Points from the study as a whole: Compared with healthy donors, newly diagnosed patients reportedly showed lower baseline TCR diversity.

Time point noted: cycle 4 day 1 (C4D1), after five to seven weeks of nivolumab. Brentuximab vedotin exposure varied among the patients, all of whom had relapsed after autologous stem cell transplantation. The germline V gene has CDR1 LGHNA and CDR2 YNFKEQ. This CDR3 comprises 16 residues. J was trimmed by 5 bases and V by 0 bases; bases with no gene match: 5. Data came from immunoSEQ multiplex PCR; TCRdb stores just in-frame clones and leaves some out. This table has tens of thousands of clones, 80% appearing once. The chain joins TRBV4-2 to TRBJ2-1; TRBD2 matches 9 bases. Specimen: peripheral blood mononuclear cells (PBMCs), collected before the fourth cycle of nivolumab. The clonotype originates from a human donor with classical Hodgkin lymphoma. CDR3: CASSQDSGTSHNEQFF. The DNA of the CDR3 is TGTGCCAGCAGCCAAGACTCCGGGACTAGCCACAATGAGCAGTTCTTC.